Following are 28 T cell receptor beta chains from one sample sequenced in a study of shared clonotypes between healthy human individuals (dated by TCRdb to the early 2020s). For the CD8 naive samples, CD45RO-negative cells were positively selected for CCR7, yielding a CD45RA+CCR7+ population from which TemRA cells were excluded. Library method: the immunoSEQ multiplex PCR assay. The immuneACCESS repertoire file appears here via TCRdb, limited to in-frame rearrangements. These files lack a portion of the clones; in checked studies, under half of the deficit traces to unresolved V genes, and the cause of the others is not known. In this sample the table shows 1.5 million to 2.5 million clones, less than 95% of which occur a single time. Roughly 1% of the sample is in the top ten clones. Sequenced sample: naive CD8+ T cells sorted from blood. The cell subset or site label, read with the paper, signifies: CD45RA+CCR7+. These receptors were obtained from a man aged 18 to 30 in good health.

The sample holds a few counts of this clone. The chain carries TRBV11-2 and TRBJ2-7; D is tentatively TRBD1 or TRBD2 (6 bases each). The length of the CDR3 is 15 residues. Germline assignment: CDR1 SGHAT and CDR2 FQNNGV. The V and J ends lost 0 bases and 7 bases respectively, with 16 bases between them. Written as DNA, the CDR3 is TGTGCCAGCAGCTTAGATGTTATGGGGGCGGGGGAGCAGTACTTC. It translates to CASSLDVMGAGEQYF.

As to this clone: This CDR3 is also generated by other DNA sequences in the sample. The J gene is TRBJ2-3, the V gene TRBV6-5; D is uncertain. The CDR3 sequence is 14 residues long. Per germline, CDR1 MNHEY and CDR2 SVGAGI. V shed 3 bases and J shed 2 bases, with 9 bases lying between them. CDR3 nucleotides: TGTGCCAGCAGTTATCTCGGGTTCACAGATACGCAGTATTTT. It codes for CASSYLGFTDTQYF.

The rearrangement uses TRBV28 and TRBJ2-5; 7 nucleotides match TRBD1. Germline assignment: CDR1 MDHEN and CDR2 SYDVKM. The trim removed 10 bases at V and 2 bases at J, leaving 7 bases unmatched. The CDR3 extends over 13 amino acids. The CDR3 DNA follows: TGTGCCAACGGCTCCAGGGGGCAAGAGACCCAGTACTTC. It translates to CANGSRGQETQYF.

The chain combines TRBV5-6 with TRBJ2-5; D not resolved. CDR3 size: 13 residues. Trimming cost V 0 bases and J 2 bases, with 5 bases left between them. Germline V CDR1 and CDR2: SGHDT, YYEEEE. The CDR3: CASSLEWQETQYF. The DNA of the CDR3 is TGTGCCAGCAGCTTGGAATGGCAAGAGACCCAGTACTTC.

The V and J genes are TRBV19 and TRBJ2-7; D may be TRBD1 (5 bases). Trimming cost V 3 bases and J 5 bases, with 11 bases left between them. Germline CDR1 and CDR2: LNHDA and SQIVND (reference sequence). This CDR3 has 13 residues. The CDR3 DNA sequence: TGTGCCAGTAGTATTGGGGCTCTCGACGAGCAGTACTTC. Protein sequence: CASSIGALDEQYF.

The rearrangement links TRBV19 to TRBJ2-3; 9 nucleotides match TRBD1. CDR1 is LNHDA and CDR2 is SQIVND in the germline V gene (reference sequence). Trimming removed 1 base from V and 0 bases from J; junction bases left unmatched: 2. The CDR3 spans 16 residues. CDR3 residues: CASSIVDRGSTDTQYF. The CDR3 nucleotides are TGTGCCAGTAGTATAGTTGACAGGGGGAGCACAGATACGCAGTATTTT.

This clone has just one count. Here the CDR3 reads CASGAPWDTQYF. CDR3 DNA sequence: TGTGCCAGCGGGGCCCCCTGGGATACGCAGTATTTT. V usage is TRBV6-5 and J usage is TRBJ2-3; D is perhaps TRBD1 (5 bases). The germline CDR1 and CDR2 sequences are MNHEY and SVGAGI. Trimming removed 8 bases from V and 6 bases from J, with 12 bases in between. The CDR3 is 12 residues long.

The CDR3 region is CAWGETGSADTQYF. The CDR3 region has the DNA TGTGCCTGGGGGGAGACAGGGAGTGCAGATACGCAGTATTTT. The rearrangement links TRBV30 to TRBJ2-3; 7 bases map to TRBD1. With 5 bases clipped from V and 4 bases from J, the junction kept 9 bases outside the gene matches. The CDR3 has 14 residues. Germline CDR1 reads GTSNPN; CDR2 reads SVGIG (reference sequence).

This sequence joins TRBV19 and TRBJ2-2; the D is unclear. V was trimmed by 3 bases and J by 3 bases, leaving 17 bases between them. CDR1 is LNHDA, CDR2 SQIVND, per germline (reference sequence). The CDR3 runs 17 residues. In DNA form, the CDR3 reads TGTGCCAGTAGTATCTCCCCCCCGAGTATGGACACCGGGGAGCTGTTTTTT. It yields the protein CASSISPPSMDTGELFF.

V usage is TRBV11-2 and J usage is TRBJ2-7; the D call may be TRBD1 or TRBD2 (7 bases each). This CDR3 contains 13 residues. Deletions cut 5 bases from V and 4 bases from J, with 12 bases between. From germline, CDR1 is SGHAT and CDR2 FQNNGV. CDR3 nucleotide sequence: TGTGCCAGCAGCACAGGGGAGGGGTACGAGCAGTACTTC. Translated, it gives CASSTGEGYEQYF.

This CDR3 reads CASSVGASPLSEQYF. Written as DNA, the CDR3 is TGTGCCAGCAGCGTAGGGGCTAGCCCCCTGAGCGAGCAGTACTTC. This chain links TRBV9 with TRBJ2-7, with D possibly matching TRBD2 (5 bases). This CDR3 contains 15 residues. Deletions cut 0 bases from V and 6 bases from J, with 16 bases between. The germline V gene encodes CDR1 SGDLS and CDR2 YYNGEE.

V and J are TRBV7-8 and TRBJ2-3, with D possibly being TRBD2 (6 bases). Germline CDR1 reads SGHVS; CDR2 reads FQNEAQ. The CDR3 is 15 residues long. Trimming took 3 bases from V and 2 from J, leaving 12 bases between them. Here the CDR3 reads CASSFGDFLTDTQYF. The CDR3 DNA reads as TGTGCCAGCAGCTTTGGGGACTTTCTCACAGATACGCAGTATTTT.

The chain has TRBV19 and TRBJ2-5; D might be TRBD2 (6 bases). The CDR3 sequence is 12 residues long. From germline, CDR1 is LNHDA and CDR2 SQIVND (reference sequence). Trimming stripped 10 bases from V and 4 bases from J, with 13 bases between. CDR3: CATGLGGETQYF. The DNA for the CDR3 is TGTGCCACCGGACTGGGGGGAGAGACCCAGTACTTC.

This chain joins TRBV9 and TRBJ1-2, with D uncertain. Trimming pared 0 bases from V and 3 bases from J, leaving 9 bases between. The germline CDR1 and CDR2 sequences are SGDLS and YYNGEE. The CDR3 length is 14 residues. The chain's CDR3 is CASSVDGNYYGYTF. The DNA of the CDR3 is TGTGCCAGCAGCGTAGACGGTAATTACTATGGCTACACCTTC.

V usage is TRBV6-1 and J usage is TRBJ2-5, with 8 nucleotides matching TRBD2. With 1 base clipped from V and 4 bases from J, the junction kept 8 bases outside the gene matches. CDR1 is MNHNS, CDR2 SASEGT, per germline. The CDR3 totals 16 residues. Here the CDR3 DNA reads TGTGCCAGCAGTGAAGATCTTGGACTAGCCCTAGAGACCCAGTACTTC. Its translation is CASSEDLGLALETQYF.

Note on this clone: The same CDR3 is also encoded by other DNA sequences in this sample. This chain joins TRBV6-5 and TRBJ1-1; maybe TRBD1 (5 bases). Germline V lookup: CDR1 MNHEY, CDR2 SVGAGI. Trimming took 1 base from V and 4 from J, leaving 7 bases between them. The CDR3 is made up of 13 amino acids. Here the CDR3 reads CASSYYGGTEAFF. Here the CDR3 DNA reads TGTGCCAGCAGTTACTACGGGGGCACTGAAGCTTTCTTT.

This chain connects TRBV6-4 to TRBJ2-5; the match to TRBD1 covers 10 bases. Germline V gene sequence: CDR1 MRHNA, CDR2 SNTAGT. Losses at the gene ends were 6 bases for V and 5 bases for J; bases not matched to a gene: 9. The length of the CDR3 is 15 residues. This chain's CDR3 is CASRSRQGAGETQYF. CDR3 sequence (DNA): TGTGCCAGCAGGTCCAGACAGGGGGCGGGGGAGACCCAGTACTTC.

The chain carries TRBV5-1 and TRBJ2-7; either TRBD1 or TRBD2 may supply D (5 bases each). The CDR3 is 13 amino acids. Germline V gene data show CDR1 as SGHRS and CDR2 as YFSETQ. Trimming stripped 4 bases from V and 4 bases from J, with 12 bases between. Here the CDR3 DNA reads TGCGCCAGCAGCCAGGGACCTACTTACGAGCAGTACTTC. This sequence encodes CASSQGPTYEQYF.

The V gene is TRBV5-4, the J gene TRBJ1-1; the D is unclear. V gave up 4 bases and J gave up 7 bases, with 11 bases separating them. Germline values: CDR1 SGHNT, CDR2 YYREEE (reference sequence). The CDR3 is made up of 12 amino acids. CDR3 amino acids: CASSTLGVEAFF. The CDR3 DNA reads TGTGCCAGCAGCACCCTGGGAGTTGAAGCTTTCTTT.

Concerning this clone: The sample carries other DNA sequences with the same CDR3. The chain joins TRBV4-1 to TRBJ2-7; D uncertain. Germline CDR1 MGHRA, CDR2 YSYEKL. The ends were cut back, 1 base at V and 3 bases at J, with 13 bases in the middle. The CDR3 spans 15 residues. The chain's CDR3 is CASSQVRTGVYEQYF. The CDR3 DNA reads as TGCGCCAGCAGCCAAGTTCGGACGGGCGTCTACGAGCAGTACTTC.

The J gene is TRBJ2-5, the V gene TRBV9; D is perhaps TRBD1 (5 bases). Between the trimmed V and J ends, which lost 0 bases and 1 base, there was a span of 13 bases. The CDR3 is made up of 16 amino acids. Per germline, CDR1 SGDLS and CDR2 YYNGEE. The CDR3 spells CASSVDMTDLQETQYF. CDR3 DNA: TGTGCCAGCAGCGTAGACATGACAGATCTCCAAGAGACCCAGTACTTC.

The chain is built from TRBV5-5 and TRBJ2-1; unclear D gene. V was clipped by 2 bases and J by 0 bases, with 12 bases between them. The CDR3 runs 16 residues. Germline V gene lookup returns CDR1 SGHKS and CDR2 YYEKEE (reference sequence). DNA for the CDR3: TGTGCCAGCAGCTTTGGAGTCAGCTTCTCCTACAATGAGCAGTTCTTC. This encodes CASSFGVSFSYNEQFF.

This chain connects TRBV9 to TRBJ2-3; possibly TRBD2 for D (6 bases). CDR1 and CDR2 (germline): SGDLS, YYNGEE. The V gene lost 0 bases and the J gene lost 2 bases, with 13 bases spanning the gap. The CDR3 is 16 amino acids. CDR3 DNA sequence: TGTGCCAGCAGCGTAGGGGAGGTTCACCCCACAGATACGCAGTATTTT. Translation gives CASSVGEVHPTDTQYF.

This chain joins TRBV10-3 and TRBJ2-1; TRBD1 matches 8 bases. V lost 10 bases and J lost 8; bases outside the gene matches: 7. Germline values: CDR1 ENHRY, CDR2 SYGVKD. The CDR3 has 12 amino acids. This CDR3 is CANLTGVHEQFF. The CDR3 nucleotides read TGTGCCAACCTGACAGGGGTCCATGAGCAGTTCTTC.

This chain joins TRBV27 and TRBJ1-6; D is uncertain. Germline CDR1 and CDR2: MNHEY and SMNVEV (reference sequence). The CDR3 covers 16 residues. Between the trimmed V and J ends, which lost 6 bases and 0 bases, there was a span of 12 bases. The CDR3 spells CASSLGASSYNSPLHF. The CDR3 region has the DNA TGTGCCAGCAGCCTTGGAGCGAGCTCCTATAATTCACCCCTCCACTTT.

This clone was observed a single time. The CDR3: CATSRDRVNTEAFF. DNA for the CDR3: TGTGCCACCAGCAGAGATCGCGTGAACACTGAAGCTTTCTTT. The V call is TRBV15, the J call TRBJ1-1, with D unresolved. V dropped 0 bases and J dropped 0 bases, with 5 bases sitting between them. CDR1 is LNHNV, CDR2 YYDKDF, per germline (reference sequence). This CDR3 region has 14 residues.

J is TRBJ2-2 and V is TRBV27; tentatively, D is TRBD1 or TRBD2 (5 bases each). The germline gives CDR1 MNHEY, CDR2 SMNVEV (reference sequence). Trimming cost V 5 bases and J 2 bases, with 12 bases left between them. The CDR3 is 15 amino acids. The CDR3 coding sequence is TGTGCCAGCAGTGAGGGGACCAAAAACACCGGGGAGCTGTTTTTT. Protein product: CASSEGTKNTGELFF.

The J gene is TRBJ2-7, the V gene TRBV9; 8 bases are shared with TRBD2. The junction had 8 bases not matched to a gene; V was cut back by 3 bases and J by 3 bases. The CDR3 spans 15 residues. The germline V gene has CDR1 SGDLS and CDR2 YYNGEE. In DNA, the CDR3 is TGTGCCAGCAGCGCGACCCCGGGACTAGTCTACGAGCAGTACTTC. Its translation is CASSATPGLVYEQYF. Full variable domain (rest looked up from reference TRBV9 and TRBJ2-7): DSGVTQTPKHLITATGQRVTLRCSPRSGDLSVYWYQQSLDQGLQFLIQYYNGEERAKGNILERFSAQQFPDLHSELNLSSLELGDSALYFCASSATPGLVYEQYFGPGTRLTVT.